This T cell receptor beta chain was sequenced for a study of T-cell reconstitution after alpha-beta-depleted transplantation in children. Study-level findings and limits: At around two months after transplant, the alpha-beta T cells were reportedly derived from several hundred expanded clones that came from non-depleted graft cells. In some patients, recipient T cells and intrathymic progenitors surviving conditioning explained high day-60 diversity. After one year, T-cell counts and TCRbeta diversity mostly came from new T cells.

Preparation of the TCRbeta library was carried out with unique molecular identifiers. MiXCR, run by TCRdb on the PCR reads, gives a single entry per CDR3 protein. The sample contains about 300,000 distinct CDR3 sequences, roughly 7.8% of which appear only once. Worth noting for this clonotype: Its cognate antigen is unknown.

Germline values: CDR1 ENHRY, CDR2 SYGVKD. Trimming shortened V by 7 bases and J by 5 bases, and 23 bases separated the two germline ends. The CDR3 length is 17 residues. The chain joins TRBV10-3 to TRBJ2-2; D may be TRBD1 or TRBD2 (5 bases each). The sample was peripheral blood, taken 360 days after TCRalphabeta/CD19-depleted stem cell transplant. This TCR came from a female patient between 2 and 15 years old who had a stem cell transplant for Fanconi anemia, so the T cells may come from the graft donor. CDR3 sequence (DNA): TGTGCCATCATGAGGGGCGGAAAGTTAGGAGGAACCGGGGAGCTGTTTTTT. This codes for CAIMRGGKLGGTGELFF.